Below, one TCR beta chain is given with its context. Its antigen is still unknown. Quantitative molecular-barcoded 5'-RACE generated the TCR beta libraries. From the 5' RACE reads, TCRdb called clonotypes with MiXCR, one entry per CDR3 protein. The sample has 250,000 to 350,000 distinct CDR3 sequences; roughly 20% are singletons. This specimen belongs to a study of CD8 T cells in ankylosing spondylitis. Whole-study findings and limits: Ankylosing spondylitis blood appeared to be characterized by a TCR beta motif of 7 to 9 highly homologous variants. The authors reported significant enrichment of disease-linked clones in matched ankylosing spondylitis synovial fluid. Clones that were linked to disease were CD8+ and were relatively rare in peripheral blood.

V lost 6 bases, J lost 0 bases, and 12 bases lay in between. The CDR3 runs 15 residues. Germline V gives CDR1 SGHTA, CDR2 FQGTGA. The source is a male donor with ankylosing spondylitis or in good health (not recorded which). The specimen was blood, either unsorted or a sorted T cell fraction (not recorded which). The J gene is TRBJ2-1, the V gene TRBV7-3; possibly TRBD2 for D (6 bases). The CDR3 region is CASRKGGTSYNEQFF. For the CDR3, the DNA is TGTGCCAGCAGGAAGGGCGGGACCTCCTACAATGAGCAGTTCTTC.